This TCR beta chain originates from a study of neurological immune-mediated disorders. 2 million unsorted PBMCs were stored in RNAlater at -80 °C before RNA extraction. In TCRdb, the 5' RACE reads were re-called with MiXCR into one record per CDR3 protein. The sample lists 80,000 or so distinct CDR3 sequences, about 9.4% occurring once. Trimming removed 6 bases from V and 6 bases from J; junction bases left unmatched: 4. The germline CDR1 and CDR2 sequences are MDHEN and SYDVKM. The CDR3 sequence is 13 residues long. The sample holds many counts of this clonotype. The sequencing input was PBMCs. This clonotype was sampled from a man aged 45-60 years in good health. The chain combines TRBV28 with TRBJ1-2, with TRBD1 identical over 10 bases. CDR3 protein: CASRGTGENGYTF. The CDR3 DNA is TGTGCCAGCAGGGGGACAGGGGAAAATGGCTACACCTTC.